The 22 T cell receptor beta chains reported below all come from one sample, sequenced in a study of T-cell memory formation after mild COVID-19. TCRdb re-called the 5' RACE reads with MiXCR, one entry per CDR3 protein. The repertoire holds about 320,000 distinct CDR3 sequences, with roughly an eighth as singletons. What was sequenced was PBMCs or a T cell subset sorted from them (not recorded which). The origin of the receptors is a man between 18 and 29 years old who had mild COVID-19 (a few samples of this study predate the infection). Cell type and time point are not known.

In its sample, this clonotype was seen a few times. The chain joins TRBV4-3 to TRBJ1-2; D is ambiguous. The germline V gene encodes CDR1 LGHNA and CDR2 YSLEER. This CDR3 contains 14 residues. With 0 bases removed from V and 7 bases from J, the gap between germline ends came to 12 bases. CDR3 in DNA: TGCGCCAGCAGCCAAGAGCCCGGCTGGGGTGGCTACACCTTC. Amino acids: CASSQEPGWGGYTF.

The table lists this clonotype with many counts. The V gene is TRBV7-9, the J gene TRBJ1-1, with 8 bases lining up with TRBD1. The trim removed 2 bases at V and 1 base at J, leaving 6 bases unmatched. Germline V gene sequence: CDR1 SEHNR, CDR2 FQNEAQ (reference sequence). The CDR3 sequence is 16 residues long. The CDR3 here is CASSLQGAKGNTEAFF. The CDR3 DNA reads as TGTGCCAGCAGCTTACAGGGGGCTAAGGGGAACACTGAAGCTTTCTTT.

The chain is built from TRBV3-1 and TRBJ1-5, with D possibly TRBD1 on 6 matching bases. This CDR3 has 15 residues. Between the trimmed V and J ends, which lost 4 bases and 1 base, there was a span of 11 bases. Germline V gene sequence: CDR1 LGHDT, CDR2 YNNKEL (reference sequence). The CDR3 DNA is TGTGCCAGCAGCCTTGGGGGGCAAAGCAATCAGCCCCAGCATTTT. As protein: CASSLGGQSNQPQHF.

This clonotype was detected only a few times. The rearrangement links TRBV10-2 to TRBJ2-7, with D possibly matching TRBD1 (6 bases). Trimming left V 10 bases short and J 3 bases short, with 13 bases between. Per germline, CDR1 WSHSY and CDR2 SAAADI. This CDR3 contains 12 residues. The CDR3: CATMDSYYEQYF. The CDR3 nucleotides are TGCGCCACCATGGACAGTTACTACGAGCAGTACTTC.

This clonotype has a handful of counts. The rearrangement uses TRBV7-8 and TRBJ2-3; D is unresolved. Germline V gene sequence: CDR1 SGHVS, CDR2 FQNEAQ. The CDR3 consists of 15 residues. Trimming cost V 1 base and J 3 bases, with 11 bases left between them. This CDR3 reads CASSLVRLLTDTQYF. CDR3 DNA: TGTGCCAGCAGCTTAGTCCGGCTTTTGACAGATACGCAGTATTTT.

V and J are TRBV14 and TRBJ2-3, with a tentative D call TRBD2 (6 bases). The ends were cut back, 3 bases at V and 4 bases at J, with 11 bases in the middle. The germline V gene encodes CDR1 SGHDN and CDR2 FVKESK. This CDR3 contains 14 residues. The CDR3 spells CASSQQLAADTQYF. The CDR3 DNA sequence: TGTGCCAGCAGCCAGCAACTAGCCGCAGATACGCAGTATTTT.

The V and J genes are TRBV7-2 and TRBJ2-6; tentative D call: TRBD1 (6 bases). V was shortened by 2 bases and J by 4 bases, with 9 bases between the two germline ends. The CDR3 consists of 15 residues. CDR1 SGHTA and CDR2 FQGNSA come from the germline V gene. The CDR3 DNA is TGTGCCAGCAGCTTAATGGGGGCCGGGGCCAACGTCCTGACTTTC. This sequence encodes CASSLMGAGANVLTF.

This clonotype came up a few times. V and J are TRBV7-6 and TRBJ2-1; D may match TRBD1 or TRBD2 (6 bases each). Germline V CDR1 and CDR2: SGHVS, FNYEAQ. This CDR3 is built from 14 residues. The germline V and J ends were trimmed by 4 bases and 2 bases, with 9 bases remaining between them. The CDR3, as DNA: TGTGCCAGCAGCTGGGGGGCTGCCTACAATGAGCAGTTCTTC. Its protein product is CASSWGAAYNEQFF.

The V gene is TRBV20-1, the J gene TRBJ1-2; D perhaps matches TRBD1 (6 bases). CDR3 size: 16 residues. Germline CDR1 is DFQATT and CDR2 is SNEGSKA (reference sequence). V lost 6 bases and J lost 0, with 20 bases in between. As DNA, the CDR3 is TGCAGTGCCGGGGGGACGGGGACACGGACTAACTATGGCTACACCTTC. Residues: CSAGGTGTRTNYGYTF.

The sample holds a few counts of this clonotype. The chain recombines TRBV5-1 with TRBJ2-7; TRBD1 might be the D (6 bases). V was pared by 4 bases and J by 2 bases, with 16 bases between. CDR3 length: 15 amino acids. In germline, CDR1 is SGHRS, CDR2 YFSETQ. The CDR3 is CASSKTTAGAYEQYF. The DNA of the CDR3 is TGCGCCAGCAGCAAGACGACTGCAGGGGCCTACGAGCAGTACTTC.

This clonotype was seen a handful of times. The chain has TRBV11-1 and TRBJ2-1; TRBD2 is a possible D gene (5 bases). CDR3 length: 15 residues. Germline values: CDR1 SGHAT, CDR2 FQDESV (reference sequence). The V gene lost 5 bases and the J gene lost 8 bases, with 19 bases spanning the gap. DNA of the CDR3: TGTGCCAGCAGCCGTAAAGGCCCCCCCGGGGATGAGCAGTTCTTC. This codes for CASSRKGPPGDEQFF.

This clonotype was detected only a few times. This sequence joins TRBV28 and TRBJ1-1; perhaps TRBD1 as D (5 bases). The CDR3 is 15 amino acids. V lost 6 bases and J 11 bases, leaving 25 bases between the germline ends. Germline CDR1 reads MDHEN; CDR2 reads SYDVKM. The CDR3 coding sequence is TGTGCCAGCAGCCATCAAGGGACGGCAGGTGTGAGGGCTTTCTTT. Translated: CASSHQGTAGVRAFF.

The chain uses TRBV4-1 and TRBJ1-4; no definite D call. V lost 1 base, J lost 7 bases, and 10 bases lay in between. The CDR3 contains 14 residues. Germline-derived CDR1 and CDR2 are MGHRA and YSYEKL. CDR3 nucleotide sequence: TGCGCCAGCAGCCAAGTGGGCGTGAGTGAAAAACTGTTTTTT. Amino acids: CASSQVGVSEKLFF.

This chain connects TRBV4-1 to TRBJ1-3, with D unclear. With 2 bases removed from V and 5 bases from J, the gap between germline ends came to 7 bases. This CDR3 is 13 amino acids long. Germline CDR1 MGHRA, CDR2 YSYEKL. CDR3 in amino acids: CASSQNLRNTIYF. CDR3 nucleotides: TGCGCCAGCAGCCAAAACCTTAGAAACACCATATATTTT.

The table lists this clonotype with a few counts. The chain combines TRBV28 with TRBJ1-1; D is possibly TRBD1 (5 bases). V was cut by 6 bases and J by 0 bases, with 14 bases left in between. This CDR3 spans 15 amino acids. Looked up from germline, CDR1 is MDHEN and CDR2 is SYDVKM. Here the CDR3 reads CASSFEGLMNTEAFF. CDR3 DNA sequence: TGTGCCAGCAGCTTTGAGGGGTTGATGAACACTGAAGCTTTCTTT.

This clonotype came up a few times. The rearrangement uses TRBV7-9 and TRBJ2-3; D call uncertain. V shed 2 bases and J shed 2 bases, with 5 bases lying between them. Looked up from germline, CDR1 is SEHNR and CDR2 is FQNEAQ (reference sequence). This CDR3 is 13 amino acids long. In nucleotides, the CDR3 is TGTGCCAGCAGCTTAAAGGACACAGATACGCAGTATTTT. It translates to CASSLKDTDTQYF. The variable domain in full, completed from reference TRBV7-9 and TRBJ2-3, reads DTGVSQNPRHKITKRGQNVTFRCDPISEHNRLYWYRQTLGQGPEFLTYFQNEAQLEKSRLLSDRFSAERPKGSFSTLEIQRTEQGDSAMYLCASSLKDTDTQYFGPGTRLTVL.

There are a few counts of this clonotype. The rearrangement links TRBV28 to TRBJ2-3; D gene ambiguous. Germline CDR1 reads MDHEN; CDR2 reads SYDVKM. This CDR3 comprises 15 residues. The ends were cut back, 5 bases at V and 4 bases at J, with 16 bases in the middle. For the CDR3, the DNA is TGTGCCAGCAGTCCCATGGATGCTGGGCCAGATACGCAGTATTTT. Translating it yields CASSPMDAGPDTQYF.

This chain joins TRBV6-5 and TRBJ2-7; 9 bases map to TRBD1. CDR1 and CDR2 from the germline V gene are MNHEY and SVGAGI. The CDR3 spans 16 residues. V lost 5 bases to trimming and J lost 4 bases; unmatched junction nucleotides: 12. The CDR3 spells CASSPPRGTGRYEQYF. Here the CDR3 DNA reads TGTGCCAGCAGTCCCCCGCGGGGGACAGGGCGGTACGAGCAGTACTTC.

The chain couples TRBV5-1 to TRBJ2-3, with D unclear. Per the germline V gene, CDR1 is SGHRS and CDR2 is YFSETQ. The CDR3 sequence is 14 residues long. V was pared by 4 bases and J by 4 bases, with 13 bases between. In DNA form, the CDR3 reads TGCGCCAGCAGCCCGGAACTTGGGGCAGATACGCAGTATTTT. Translation gives CASSPELGADTQYF.

This clonotype was seen a handful of times. The chain couples TRBV7-2 to TRBJ2-1; D unresolved. The CDR3 totals 12 residues. Trimming shortened V by 6 bases and J by 6 bases, and 9 bases separated the two germline ends. Germline CDR1 is SGHTA and CDR2 is FQGNSA. CDR3 sequence reads: CASRPDGNEQFF. The DNA of the CDR3 is TGTGCCAGCAGACCGGACGGCAATGAGCAGTTCTTC.

CDR3 residues: CASSLNPLPRSPLHF. CDR3 DNA sequence: TGCGCCAGCAGCTTGAATCCCCTCCCAAGATCACCCCTCCACTTT. The chain has TRBV5-1 and TRBJ1-6; no definite D call. The CDR3 contains 15 residues. Trimming took 1 base from V and 10 from J, leaving 15 bases between them. Germline V gene data show CDR1 as SGHRS and CDR2 as YFSETQ.

This clonotype occurred a few times. This sequence joins TRBV7-3 and TRBJ2-7, with 9 bases aligning to TRBD1. The CDR3 runs 14 residues. The germline gives CDR1 SGHTA, CDR2 FQGTGA. With 5 bases clipped from V and 4 bases from J, the junction kept 6 bases outside the gene matches. CDR3 DNA: TGTGCCAGCAGCCCCCCGGACAGGGGATACGAGCAGTACTTC. This gives the protein CASSPPDRGYEQYF.